This T cell receptor (beta chain) was recorded in a study of beta chain features in type 1 diabetes. Turning to the study itself: All samples yielded some 100,000,000 examined sorted cells. Broader study findings: Significant though moderate, a shortening of TCRB CDR3s appeared in all four CD4+ subsets of Type 1 diabetes patients. Within the patient group, naive, central memory and Treg TCRB repertoires appeared more similar to each other than within healthy donors. A pattern of fewer insertions and more deletions at VDJ junctions was seen in type 1 diabetes patients.

The germline V gene encodes CDR1 LGHNA and CDR2 YNFKEQ. The trim removed 1 base at V and 4 bases at J, leaving 6 bases unmatched. The CDR3 is made up of 16 amino acids. About this clone: Its specificity is unknown.

Expressed TCRB transcripts were sequenced after all isolated RNA was converted to cDNA. Naive, central memory and regulatory T cell samples yielded around 3.9 million reads on average. Clones were sequenced by immunoSEQ multiplex PCR, and TCRdb holds only the in-frame ones, with some missing. The repertoire has around 710,000 clones, roughly 12% of them found once; the top ten carry around 0.12%. The TCR comes from a man aged 30 to 45 with type 1 diabetes. The chain combines TRBV4-2 with TRBJ2-5; 10 bases align to TRBD2. Source material: naive CD4+ T cells from blood. The CDR3 is CASSQGTSGTVETQYF. CDR3 in DNA: TGTGCCAGCAGCCAAGGGACTAGCGGTACAGTAGAGACCCAGTACTTC.